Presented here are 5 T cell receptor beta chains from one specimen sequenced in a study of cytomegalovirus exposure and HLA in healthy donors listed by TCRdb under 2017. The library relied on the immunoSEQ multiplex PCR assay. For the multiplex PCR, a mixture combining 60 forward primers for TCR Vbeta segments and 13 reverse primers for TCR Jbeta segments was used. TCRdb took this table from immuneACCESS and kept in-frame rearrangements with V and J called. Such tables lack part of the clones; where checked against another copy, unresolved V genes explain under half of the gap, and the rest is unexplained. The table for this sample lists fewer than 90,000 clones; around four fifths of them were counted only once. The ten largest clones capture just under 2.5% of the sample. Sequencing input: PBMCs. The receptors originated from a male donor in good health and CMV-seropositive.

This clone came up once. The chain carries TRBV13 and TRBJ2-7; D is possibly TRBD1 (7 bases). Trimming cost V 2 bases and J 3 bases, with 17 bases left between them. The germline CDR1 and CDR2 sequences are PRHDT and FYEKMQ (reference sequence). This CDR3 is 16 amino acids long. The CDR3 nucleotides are TGTGCCAGCAGCTTAACTGGGCAGGGGGGTAACTACGAGCAGTACTTC. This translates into CASSLTGQGGNYEQYF.

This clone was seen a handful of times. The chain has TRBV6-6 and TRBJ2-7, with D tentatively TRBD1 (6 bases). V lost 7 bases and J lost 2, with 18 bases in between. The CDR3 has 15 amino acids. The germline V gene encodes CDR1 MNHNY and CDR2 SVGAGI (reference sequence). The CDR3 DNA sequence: TGTGCCAGCATCGGCCGGGACATCTCCGCCTACGAGCAGTACTTC. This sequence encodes CASIGRDISAYEQYF.

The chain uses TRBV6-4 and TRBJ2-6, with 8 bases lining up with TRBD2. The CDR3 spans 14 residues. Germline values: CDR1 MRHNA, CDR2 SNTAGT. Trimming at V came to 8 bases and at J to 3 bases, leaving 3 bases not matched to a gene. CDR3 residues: CASAREGGANVLTF. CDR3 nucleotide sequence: TGTGCCAGCGCCCGGGAGGGTGGGGCCAACGTCCTGACTTTC.

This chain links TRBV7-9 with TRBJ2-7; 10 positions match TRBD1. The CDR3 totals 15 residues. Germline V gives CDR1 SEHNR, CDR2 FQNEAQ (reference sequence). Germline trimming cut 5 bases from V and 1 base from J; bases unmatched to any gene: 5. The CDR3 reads CASSPKDRGSYEQYF. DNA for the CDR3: TGTGCCAGCAGCCCCAAGGACAGGGGGTCCTACGAGCAGTACTTC.

The CDR3 DNA sequence: TGTGCCAGTAGTATCACAGGGGCCGGGGAGCTGTTTTTT. It translates to CASSITGAGELFF. The chain links TRBV19 to TRBJ2-2; TRBD1 matches at 7 bases. Unmatched junction bases numbered 1, after V lost 3 bases and J lost 6 bases. The length of the CDR3 is 13 residues. Germline CDR1 reads LNHDA; CDR2 reads SQIVND (reference sequence).